These 12 T cell receptor beta chains share one sample of origin, sequenced in a study of blood T cell repertoires in COVID-19. The data were produced by immunoSEQ multiplex PCR, yet TCRdb's version contains in-frame clones alone and is incomplete. The repertoire consists of some 250,000 clones, with more than 85% occurring once and the leading ten covering 6% to 9%. Sequenced material: peripheral blood. The receptors shown here come from a woman in her 70s with active or convalescent COVID-19.

This sequence joins TRBV10-3 and TRBJ1-1, with D perhaps matching TRBD1 (6 bases). The CDR3 runs to 15 residues. The germline V gene has CDR1 ENHRY and CDR2 SYGVKD. V shed 0 bases and J shed 0 bases, with 8 bases lying between them. The CDR3 nucleotides are TGTGCCATCAGTGAGTCAGGACAGCTGAACACTGAAGCTTTCTTT. It encodes CAISESGQLNTEAFF.

The chain links TRBV6-6 to TRBJ1-5; D gene uncertain. The CDR3 has 12 amino acids. Trimming shortened V by 6 bases and J by 2 bases, and 5 bases separated the two germline ends. Germline lookup yields CDR1 MNHNY and CDR2 SVGAGI (reference sequence). Here the CDR3 reads CASRRGNQPQHF. DNA for the CDR3: TGTGCCAGCAGACGGGGCAATCAGCCCCAGCATTTT.

The chain uses TRBV19 and TRBJ2-5; possibly TRBD1 for D (5 bases). Trimming cost V 8 bases and J 1 base, with 11 bases left between them. CDR1 is LNHDA and CDR2 is SQIVND in the germline V gene (reference sequence). The CDR3 has 13 residues. The CDR3 is CASQRQTQETQYF. In DNA form, the CDR3 reads TGTGCCAGTCAGAGACAGACCCAAGAGACCCAGTACTTC.

The rearrangement joins TRBV7-2 to TRBJ1-5, with no clear D. The CDR3 loop spans 13 amino acids. Germline values: CDR1 SGHTA, CDR2 FQGNSA. The V end was cut by 4 bases, the J end by 6 bases, with 10 bases between. In DNA, the CDR3 is TGTGCCAGCAGCTCAAACGCGGGTCAGCCCCAGCATTTT. Translation gives CASSSNAGQPQHF.

V and J are TRBV3-1 (or the pseudogene TRBV3-2) and TRBJ1-1; D is perhaps TRBD1 (6 bases). The CDR3 length is 15 residues. Per the germline V gene, CDR1 is LGHDT and CDR2 is YNNKEL (reference sequence). Trimming cost V 1 base and J 1 base, with 10 bases left between them. The CDR3 coding sequence is TGTGCCAGCAGCCAAGGGGGGCTCGCGAACACTGAAGCTTTCTTT. Protein product: CASSQGGLANTEAFF.

CDR3 loop: CASRFTGGNTGELFF. The CDR3 DNA follows: TGTGCCAGTAGATTTACAGGGGGCAACACCGGGGAGCTGTTTTTT. This chain links TRBV19 with TRBJ2-2, with 9 positions matching TRBD1. In germline, CDR1 is LNHDA, CDR2 SQIVND (reference sequence). This CDR3 region has 15 residues. V gave up 6 bases and J gave up 2 bases; unmatched junction bases: 4.

This clone has only a few counts. The chain carries TRBV2 and TRBJ1-3, with D uncertain. Trimming removed 3 bases at V and 4 bases at J, with 13 bases between. The CDR3 is 15 residues long. The germline V gene encodes CDR1 SNHLY and CDR2 FYNNEI. The CDR3, as DNA: TGTGCCAGCAGTGAGGAACAGCCTTTAGGAAACACCATATATTTT. It is translated as CASSEEQPLGNTIYF.

V usage is TRBV7-2 and J usage is TRBJ1-2; TRBD1 might be the D (6 bases). V was cut by 2 bases and J by 6 bases, with 13 bases left in between. The CDR3 is 14 residues long. Germline CDR1 reads SGHTA; CDR2 reads FQGNSA. CDR3 DNA sequence: TGTGCCAGCAGCTTAAAAGGACAGAACCATGGCTACACCTTC. It yields the protein CASSLKGQNHGYTF.

The chain couples TRBV24-1 to TRBJ2-1, with D maybe TRBD1 (5 bases). Trimming pared 4 bases from V and 0 bases from J, leaving 12 bases between. The germline gives CDR1 KGHDR, CDR2 SFDVKD. There are 16 residues in the CDR3. CDR3 sequence reads: CATSEPDRSSYNEQFF. CDR3 nucleotide sequence: TGTGCCACCAGTGAGCCTGACAGAAGCTCCTACAATGAGCAGTTCTTC.

The V call is TRBV19, the J call TRBJ1-3; D is uncertain. Between the trimmed V and J ends, which lost 9 bases and 4 bases, there was a span of 10 bases. Germline values: CDR1 LNHDA, CDR2 SQIVND (reference sequence). The CDR3 has 12 amino acids. CDR3 nucleotide sequence: TGTGCCAGCGAGGCGGGCGGAAACACCATATATTTT. Protein sequence: CASEAGGNTIYF.

The chain employs TRBV3-1 (or the pseudogene TRBV3-2) and TRBJ2-7, with 8 positions matching TRBD1. The CDR3 contains 14 residues. Germline trimming cut 4 bases from V and 1 base from J; bases unmatched to any gene: 3. Germline V CDR1 and CDR2: LGHDT, YNNKEL (reference sequence). The CDR3 DNA reads TGTGCCAGCAGCCGAGACAGGGGATCCTACGAGCAGTACTTC. Translating it yields CASSRDRGSYEQYF.

In the case of this clone: One end of the junction is discordant with germline, which a read error may explain. The chain couples TRBV18 to TRBJ1-3; D unclear. Germline V gene sequence: CDR1 KGHSH, CDR2 LQKENI. The CDR3 spans 12 residues. In DNA form, the CDR3 reads TGTGCCAGCTCCGAAGTTGGAGACACCATATATTTT. Amino acids: CASSEVGDTIYF.